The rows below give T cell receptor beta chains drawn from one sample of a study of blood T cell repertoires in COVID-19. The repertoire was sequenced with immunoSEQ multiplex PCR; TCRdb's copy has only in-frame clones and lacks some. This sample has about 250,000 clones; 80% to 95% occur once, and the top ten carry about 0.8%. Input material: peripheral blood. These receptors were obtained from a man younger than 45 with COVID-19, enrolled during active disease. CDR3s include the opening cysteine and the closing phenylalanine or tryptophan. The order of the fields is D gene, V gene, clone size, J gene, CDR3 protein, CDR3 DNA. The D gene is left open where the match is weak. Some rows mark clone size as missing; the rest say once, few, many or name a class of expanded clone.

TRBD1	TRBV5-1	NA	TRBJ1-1	CASSLGTGGTEAFF	TGCGCCAGCAGCTTGGGGACAGGGGGCACTGAAGCTTTCTTT
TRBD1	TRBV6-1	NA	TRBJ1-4	CASSDGQGAVEKLFF	TGTGCCAGCAGTGATGGTCAGGGGGCTGTTGAAAAACTGTTTTTT
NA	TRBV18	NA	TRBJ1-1	CASSPQVTAMNTEAFF	TGTGCCAGCTCACCACAAGTAACAGCCATGAACACTGAAGCTTTCTTT
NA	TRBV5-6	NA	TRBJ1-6	CASLLGPVGNSPLHF	TGTGCCAGCCTCCTTGGGCCCGTCGGAAATTCACCCCTCCACTTT
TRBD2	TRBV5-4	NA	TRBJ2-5	CASAPGGHQETQYF	TGTGCCAGCGCACCGGGGGGGCACCAAGAGACCCAGTACTTC
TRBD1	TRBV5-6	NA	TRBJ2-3	CASSLAQGEDTQYF	TGTGCCAGCAGCTTGGCACAGGGGGAAGATACGCAGTATTTT
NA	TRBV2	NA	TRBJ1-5	CASSRTAIPPQHF	TGTGCCAGCAGTAGGACAGCAATACCGCCCCAGCATTTT
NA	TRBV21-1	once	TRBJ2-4	CASSKSKRGTKNIQYF	TGTGCCAGCAGCAAATCTAAGCGGGGGACCAAAAACATTCAGTACTTC
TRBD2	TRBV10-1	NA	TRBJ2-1	CASSGGAGGRNEQFF	TGCGCCAGCAGTGGAGGAGCGGGGGGCCGGAATGAGCAGTTCTTC
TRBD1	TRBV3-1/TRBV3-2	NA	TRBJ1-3	CASSQPTGTGNTIYF	TGTGCCAGCAGCCAACCGACAGGGACTGGAAACACCATATATTTT
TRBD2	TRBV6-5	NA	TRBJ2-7	CASSYERGAYEQYF	TGTGCCAGCAGTTACGAGCGGGGGGCCTACGAGCAGTACTTC
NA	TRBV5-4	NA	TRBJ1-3	CASSLDRRSGNTIYF	TGTGCCAGCAGCTTGGACAGGCGCTCTGGAAACACCATATATTTT
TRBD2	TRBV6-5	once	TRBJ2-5	CVVRGGWYQETQYF	TGTGTTGTACGGGGGGGTTGGTACCAAGAGACCCAGTACTTC
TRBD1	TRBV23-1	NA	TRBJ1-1	CASTSKGQGNTEAFF	TGCGCCAGCACCTCCAAAGGACAGGGGAACACTGAAGCTTTCTTT
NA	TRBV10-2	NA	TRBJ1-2	CASSEETGWQGYTF	TGCGCCAGCAGTGAGGAGACAGGCTGGCAGGGCTACACCTTC
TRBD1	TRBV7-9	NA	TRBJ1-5	CASSQDRGRPQHF	TGTGCCAGCAGCCAGGACAGGGGGAGGCCCCAGCATTTT
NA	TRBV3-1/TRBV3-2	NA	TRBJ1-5	CASSQDGGDQPQHF	TGTGCCAGCAGCCAAGATGGGGGGGATCAGCCCCAGCATTTT
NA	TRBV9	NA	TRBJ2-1	CASSKTRTDTYNEQFF	TGTGCCAGCAGTAAGACCCGGACAGATACCTACAATGAGCAGTTCTTC
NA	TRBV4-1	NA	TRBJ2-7	CASSQVRRGGDEQYF	TGCGCCAGCAGCCAAGTACGGCGGGGTGGGGACGAGCAGTACTTC
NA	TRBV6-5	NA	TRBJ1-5	CASSNRVSDQPQHF	TGTGCCAGCAGTAACAGGGTGTCAGATCAGCCCCAGCATTTT
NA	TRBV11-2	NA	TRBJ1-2	CASSRNRDKGGYTF	TGTGCCAGCAGCCGGAACCGGGACAAAGGAGGCTACACCTTC
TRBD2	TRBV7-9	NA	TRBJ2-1	CASSLVFQRGVPSYNEQFF	TGTGCCAGCAGCTTAGTGTTCCAGCGGGGAGTGCCCTCCTACAATGAGCAGTTCTTC
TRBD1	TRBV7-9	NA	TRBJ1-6	CASSGRDRANSPLHF	TGTGCCAGCAGCGGCCGGGACAGGGCTAATTCACCCCTCCACTTT
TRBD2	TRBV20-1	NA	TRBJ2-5	CSTGGGETQYF	TGCAGCACCGGGGGGGGTGAGACCCAGTACTTC
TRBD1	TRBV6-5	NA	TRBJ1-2	CASRSAGQGLYGYTF	TGTGCCAGCCGGTCAGCTGGACAGGGGCTCTATGGCTACACCTTC
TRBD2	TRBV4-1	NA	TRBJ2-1	CASSFPPTSGDTNEQFF	TGCGCCAGCAGCTTTCCCCCGACTAGCGGGGATACCAATGAGCAGTTCTTC
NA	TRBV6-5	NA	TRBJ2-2	CASSSGTYTGELFF	TGTGCCAGCAGTTCTGGTACTTACACCGGGGAGCTGTTTTTT
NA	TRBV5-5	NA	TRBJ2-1	CASSLANEQFF	TGTGCCAGCAGCCTAGCGAATGAGCAGTTCTTC
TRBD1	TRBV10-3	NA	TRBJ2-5	CAITSGQQETQYF	TGTGCCATCACATCGGGACAGCAAGAGACCCAGTACTTC
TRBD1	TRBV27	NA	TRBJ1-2	CASSLRQGRAAYGYTF	TGTGCCAGCAGTTTACGACAGGGTAGGGCGGCCTATGGCTACACCTTC
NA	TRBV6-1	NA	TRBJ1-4	CASSEVGGIVEKLFF	TGTGCCAGCAGTGAAGTCGGCGGAATTGTTGAAAAACTGTTTTTT
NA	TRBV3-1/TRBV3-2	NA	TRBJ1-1	CASSQWAGGSNTEAFF	TGTGCCAGCAGCCAATGGGCGGGGGGATCAAACACTGAAGCTTTCTTT
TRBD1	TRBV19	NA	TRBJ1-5	CASSLGQGLSNQPQHF	TGTGCCAGTAGTTTGGGACAGGGGTTAAGCAATCAGCCCCAGCATTTT
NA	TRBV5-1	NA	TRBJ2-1	CASSLDGGPWDEQFF	TGCGCCAGCAGCTTGGACGGGGGACCTTGGGATGAGCAGTTCTTC
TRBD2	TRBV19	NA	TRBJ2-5	CASSRGLAEETQYF	TGTGCCAGTAGTAGAGGACTAGCGGAGGAGACCCAGTACTTC
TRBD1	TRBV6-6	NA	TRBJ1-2	CASSEDRGYGYTF	TGTGCCAGCAGTGAGGACAGGGGGTATGGCTACACCTTC
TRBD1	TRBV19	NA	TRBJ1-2	CASNSGTADYGYTF	TGTGCCAGTAACTCAGGGACAGCCGATTATGGCTACACCTTC
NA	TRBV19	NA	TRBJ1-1	CASQHLLRTEAFF	TGTGCCAGCCAACACCTTCTGAGGACTGAAGCTTTCTTT
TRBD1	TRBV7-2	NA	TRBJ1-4	CASSLGQDAEKLFF	TGTGCCAGCAGCCTAGGACAGGATGCCGAAAAACTGTTTTTT
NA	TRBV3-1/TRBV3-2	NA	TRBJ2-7	CASSQMTGAPYEQYF	TGTGCCAGCAGCCAAATGACAGGTGCCCCCTACGAGCAGTACTTC
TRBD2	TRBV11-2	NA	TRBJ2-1	CASSSPAAGAIYNEQFF	TGTGCCAGCAGCTCTCCGGCAGCGGGGGCCATCTACAATGAGCAGTTCTTC
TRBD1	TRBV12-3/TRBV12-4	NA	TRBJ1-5	CASSQTGTGPQHF	TGTGCCAGCAGTCAGACAGGGACTGGGCCCCAGCATTTT
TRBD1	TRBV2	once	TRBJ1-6	CASKQGADSPLHF	TGTGCCAGCAAACAGGGGGCGGATTCACCCCTCCACTTT
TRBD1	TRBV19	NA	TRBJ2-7	CASKVSGGLTGGEQYF	TGTGCCAGTAAAGTGTCAGGGGGCCTTACCGGTGGGGAGCAGTACTTC
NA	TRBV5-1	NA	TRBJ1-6	CASSLGPTGNNSPLHF	TGCGCCAGCAGCTTGGGCCCCACGGGTAATAATTCACCCCTCCACTTT
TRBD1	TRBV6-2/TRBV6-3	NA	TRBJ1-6	CASSSIGTGGFPPLHF	TGTGCCAGCAGTTCTATCGGGACAGGTGGTTTTCCACCCCTCCACTTT
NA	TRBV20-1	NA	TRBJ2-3	CSARDRDTQYF	TGCAGTGCTAGAGATCGGGATACGCAGTATTTT
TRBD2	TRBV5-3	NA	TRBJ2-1	CARSARLAGTYNEQFF	TGTGCCAGAAGCGCCCGACTAGCGGGGACCTACAATGAGCAGTTCTTC
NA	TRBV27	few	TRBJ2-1	CASSLGQGYNEQFF	TGTGCCAGCAGTTTAGGCCAGGGATACAATGAGCAGTTCTTC
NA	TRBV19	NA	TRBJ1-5	CASTPSPRGNQPQHF	TGTGCCAGTACCCCCTCCCCCCGGGGCAATCAGCCCCAGCATTTT
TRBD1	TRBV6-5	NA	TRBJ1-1	CASRAGTGDVEAFF	TGTGCCAGCAGGGCCGGGACAGGGGATGTTGAAGCTTTCTTT
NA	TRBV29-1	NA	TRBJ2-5	CSVARGHQETQYF	TGCAGCGTCGCCCGCGGGCACCAAGAGACCCAGTACTTC
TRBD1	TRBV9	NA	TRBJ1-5	CASSSTGHSNQPQHF	TGTGCCAGCAGCTCGACAGGGCATAGCAATCAGCCCCAGCATTTT
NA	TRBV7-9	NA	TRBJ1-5	CASSQYGINQPQHF	TGTGCCAGCAGCCAGTACGGGATTAATCAGCCCCAGCATTTT